The sequence of this TCR beta chain was determined in a study of T cells after yellow fever vaccination. This clonotype was seen at least ten times. Antigen unknown. Each CDR3 protein is one row after TCRdb ran MiXCR on the 5' RACE reads. The table records about 320,000 distinct CDR3 sequences, approximately 4.5% of them present only once. Whole-study results and caveats: The secondary T-cell response peaked on day 5, not day 15, but was weaker. FACS-sorted repertoires could contain abundant clonotypes contaminating from the bulk population.

V lost 3 bases, J lost 7 bases, and 12 bases lay in between. There are 14 residues in the CDR3. The sequencing used PBMCs, collected 15 days after the yellow fever booster vaccination. V is TRBV12-3 or TRBV12-4 and J is TRBJ1-4; D remains unclear. The source is a man between 18 and 29 years old who received the YFV17D yellow fever vaccine. This CDR3 reads CASSFVGMAEKLFF. As DNA, the CDR3 is TGTGCCAGCAGTTTTGTGGGGATGGCTGAAAAACTGTTTTTT.